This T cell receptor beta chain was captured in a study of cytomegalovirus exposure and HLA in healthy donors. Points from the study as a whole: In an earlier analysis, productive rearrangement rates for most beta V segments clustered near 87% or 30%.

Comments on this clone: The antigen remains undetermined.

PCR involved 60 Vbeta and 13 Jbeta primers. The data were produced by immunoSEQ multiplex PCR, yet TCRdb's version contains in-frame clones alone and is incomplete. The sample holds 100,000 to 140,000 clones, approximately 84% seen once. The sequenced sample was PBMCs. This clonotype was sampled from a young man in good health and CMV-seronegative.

CDR3 DNA: TGTGCCAGCAGCATTGATCCAGACAGGGCGTCCCACGAGCAGTACTTC. Protein product: CASSIDPDRASHEQYF. V and J are TRBV7-8 and TRBJ2-7; TRBD1 matches 7 bases. The trim removed 5 bases at V and 5 bases at J, leaving 15 bases unmatched. The CDR3 totals 16 residues. The germline V gene has CDR1 SGHVS and CDR2 FQNEAQ.